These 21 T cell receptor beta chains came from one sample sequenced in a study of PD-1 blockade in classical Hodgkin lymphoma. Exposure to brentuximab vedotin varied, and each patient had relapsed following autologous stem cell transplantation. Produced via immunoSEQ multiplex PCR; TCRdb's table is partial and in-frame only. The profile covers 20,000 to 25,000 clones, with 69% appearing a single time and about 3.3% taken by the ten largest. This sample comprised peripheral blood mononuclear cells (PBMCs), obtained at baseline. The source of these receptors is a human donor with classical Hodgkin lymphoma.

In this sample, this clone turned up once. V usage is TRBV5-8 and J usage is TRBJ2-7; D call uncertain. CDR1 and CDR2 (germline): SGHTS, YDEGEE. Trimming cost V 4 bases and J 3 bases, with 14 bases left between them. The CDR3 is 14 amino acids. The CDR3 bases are TGTGCCAGCAGCCGGCGGCAGAAAAGCTACGAGCAGTACTTC. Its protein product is CASSRRQKSYEQYF. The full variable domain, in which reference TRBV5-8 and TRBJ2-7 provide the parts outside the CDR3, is EAGVTQSPTHLIKTRGQQATLRCSPISGHTSVYWYQQALGLGLQFLLWYDEGEERNRGNFPPRFSGRQFPNYSSELNVNALELEDSALYLCASSRRQKSYEQYFGPGTRLTVT.

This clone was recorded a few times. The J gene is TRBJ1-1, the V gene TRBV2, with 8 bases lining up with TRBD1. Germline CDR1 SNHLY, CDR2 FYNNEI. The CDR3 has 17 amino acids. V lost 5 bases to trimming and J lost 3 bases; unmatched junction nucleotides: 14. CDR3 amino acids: CASSRRRATGEDTEAFF. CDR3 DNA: TGTGCCAGCAGTAGGCGGAGGGCGACAGGGGAGGACACTGAAGCTTTCTTT.

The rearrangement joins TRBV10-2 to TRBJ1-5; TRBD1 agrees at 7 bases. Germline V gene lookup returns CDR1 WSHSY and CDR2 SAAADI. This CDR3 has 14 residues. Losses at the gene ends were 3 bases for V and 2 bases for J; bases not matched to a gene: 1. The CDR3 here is CASSDTGGNQPQHF. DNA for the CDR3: TGCGCCAGCAGTGATACAGGGGGCAATCAGCCCCAGCATTTT.

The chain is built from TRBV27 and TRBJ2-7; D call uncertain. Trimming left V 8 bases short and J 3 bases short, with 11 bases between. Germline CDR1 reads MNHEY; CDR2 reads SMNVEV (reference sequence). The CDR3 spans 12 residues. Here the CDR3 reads CASGSTDYEQYF. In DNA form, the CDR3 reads TGTGCCAGCGGGTCGACGGACTACGAGCAGTACTTC.

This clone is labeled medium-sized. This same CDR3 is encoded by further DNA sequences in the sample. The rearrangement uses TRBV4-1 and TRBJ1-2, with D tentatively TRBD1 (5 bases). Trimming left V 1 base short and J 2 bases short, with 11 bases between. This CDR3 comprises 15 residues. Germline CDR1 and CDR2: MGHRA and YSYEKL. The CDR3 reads CASSQGPGLNYGYTF. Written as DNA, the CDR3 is TGCGCCAGCAGCCAAGGGCCGGGACTGAACTATGGCTACACCTTC.

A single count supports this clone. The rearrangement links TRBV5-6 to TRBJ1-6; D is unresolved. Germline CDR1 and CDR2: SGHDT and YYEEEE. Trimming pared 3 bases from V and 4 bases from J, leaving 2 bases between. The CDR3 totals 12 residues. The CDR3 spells CASSSYNSPLHF. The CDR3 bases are TGTGCCAGCAGCTCTTATAATTCACCCCTCCACTTT.

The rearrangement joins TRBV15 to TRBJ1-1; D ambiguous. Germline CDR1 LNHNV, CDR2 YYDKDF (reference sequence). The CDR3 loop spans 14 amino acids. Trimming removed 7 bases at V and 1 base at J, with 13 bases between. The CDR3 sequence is CATKNARENTEAFF. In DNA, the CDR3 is TGTGCCACCAAGAATGCCCGGGAGAACACTGAAGCTTTCTTT.

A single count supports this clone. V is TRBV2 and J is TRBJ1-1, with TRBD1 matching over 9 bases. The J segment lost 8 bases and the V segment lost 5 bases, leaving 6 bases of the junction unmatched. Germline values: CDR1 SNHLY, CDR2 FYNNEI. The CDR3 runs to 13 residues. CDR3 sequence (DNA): TGTGCCAGCAGTTACTCAGGACAGGGGGAAGCTTTCTTT. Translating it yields CASSYSGQGEAFF.

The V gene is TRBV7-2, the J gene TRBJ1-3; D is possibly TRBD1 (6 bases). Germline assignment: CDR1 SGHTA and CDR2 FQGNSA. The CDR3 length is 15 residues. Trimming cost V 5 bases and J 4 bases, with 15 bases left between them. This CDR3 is CASSPTTGGGNTIYF. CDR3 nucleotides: TGTGCCAGCAGCCCGACGACAGGCGGCGGAAACACCATATATTTT.

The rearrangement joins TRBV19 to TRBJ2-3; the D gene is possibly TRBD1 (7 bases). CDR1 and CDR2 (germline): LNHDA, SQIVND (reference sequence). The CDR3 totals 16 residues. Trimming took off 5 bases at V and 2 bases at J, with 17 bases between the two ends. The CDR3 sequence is CASSAGQFLPTDTQYF. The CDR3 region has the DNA TGTGCCAGTAGTGCGGGACAGTTTTTACCCACAGATACGCAGTATTTT.

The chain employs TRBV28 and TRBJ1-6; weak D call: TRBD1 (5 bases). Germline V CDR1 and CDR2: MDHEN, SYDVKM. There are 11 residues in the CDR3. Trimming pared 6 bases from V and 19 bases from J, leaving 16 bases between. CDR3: CASSMTGALHF. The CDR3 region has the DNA TGTGCCAGCAGCATGACCGGGGCACTGCACTTT.

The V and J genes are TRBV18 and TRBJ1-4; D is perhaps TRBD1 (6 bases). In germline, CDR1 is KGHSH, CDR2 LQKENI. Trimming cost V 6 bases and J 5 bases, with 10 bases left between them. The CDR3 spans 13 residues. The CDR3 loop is CASSDSLNEKLFF. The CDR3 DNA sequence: TGTGCCAGCTCGGACAGCCTAAATGAAAAACTGTTTTTT.

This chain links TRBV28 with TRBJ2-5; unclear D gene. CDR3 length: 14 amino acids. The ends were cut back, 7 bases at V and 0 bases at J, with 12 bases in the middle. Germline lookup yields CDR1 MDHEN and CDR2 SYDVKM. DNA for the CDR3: TGTGCCAGCAATCTTGGGCAGAACCAAGAGACCCAGTACTTC. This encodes CASNLGQNQETQYF.

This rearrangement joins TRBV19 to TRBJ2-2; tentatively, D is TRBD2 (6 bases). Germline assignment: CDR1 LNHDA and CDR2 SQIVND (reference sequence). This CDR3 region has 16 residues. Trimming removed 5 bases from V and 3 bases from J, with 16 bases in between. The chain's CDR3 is CASSYRLQRDTGELFF. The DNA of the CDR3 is TGTGCCAGTAGTTACCGACTCCAGCGGGACACCGGGGAGCTGTTTTTT.

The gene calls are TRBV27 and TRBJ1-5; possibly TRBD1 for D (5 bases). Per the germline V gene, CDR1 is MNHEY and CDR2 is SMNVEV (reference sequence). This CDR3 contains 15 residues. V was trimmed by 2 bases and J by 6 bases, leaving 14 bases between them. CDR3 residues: CASSLMAGPSQPQHF. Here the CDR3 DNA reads TGTGCCAGCAGTTTAATGGCAGGGCCGAGTCAGCCCCAGCATTTT.

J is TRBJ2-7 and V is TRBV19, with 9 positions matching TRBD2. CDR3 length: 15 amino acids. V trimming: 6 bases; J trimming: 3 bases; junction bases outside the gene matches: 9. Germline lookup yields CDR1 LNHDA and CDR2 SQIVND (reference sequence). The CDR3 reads CASSLSGGTVYEQYF. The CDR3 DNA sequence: TGTGCCAGTAGCCTTAGCGGGGGCACCGTCTACGAGCAGTACTTC.

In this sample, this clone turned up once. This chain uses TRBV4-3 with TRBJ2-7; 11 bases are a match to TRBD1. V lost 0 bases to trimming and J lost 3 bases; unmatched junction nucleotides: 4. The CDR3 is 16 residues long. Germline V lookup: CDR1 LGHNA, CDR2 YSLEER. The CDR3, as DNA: TGCGCCAGCAGCCAAGAGTTAGGGACAGGGGGCTACGAGCAGTACTTC. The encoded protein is CASSQELGTGGYEQYF.

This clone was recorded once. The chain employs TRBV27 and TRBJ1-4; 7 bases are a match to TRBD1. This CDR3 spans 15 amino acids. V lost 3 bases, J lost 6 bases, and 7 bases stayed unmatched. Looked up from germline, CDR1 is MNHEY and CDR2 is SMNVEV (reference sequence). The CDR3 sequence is CASSFRGGEDEKLFF. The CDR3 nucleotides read TGTGCCAGCAGTTTTAGAGGGGGCGAGGATGAAAAACTGTTTTTT.

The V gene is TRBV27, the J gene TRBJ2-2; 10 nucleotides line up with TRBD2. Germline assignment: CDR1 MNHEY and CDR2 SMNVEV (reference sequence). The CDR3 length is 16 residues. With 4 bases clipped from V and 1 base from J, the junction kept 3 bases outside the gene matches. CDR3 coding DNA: TGTGCCAGCAGTTCCGGACTAGCGGTGAACACCGGGGAGCTGTTTTTT. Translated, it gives CASSSGLAVNTGELFF.

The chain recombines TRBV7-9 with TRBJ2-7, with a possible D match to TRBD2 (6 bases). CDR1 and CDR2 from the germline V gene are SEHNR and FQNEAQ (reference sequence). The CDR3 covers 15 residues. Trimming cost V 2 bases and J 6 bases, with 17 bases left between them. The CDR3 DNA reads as TGTGCCAGCAGCTTATTGGAAGGGCCCGGGGGCGAGCAGTACTTC. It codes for CASSLLEGPGGEQYF.

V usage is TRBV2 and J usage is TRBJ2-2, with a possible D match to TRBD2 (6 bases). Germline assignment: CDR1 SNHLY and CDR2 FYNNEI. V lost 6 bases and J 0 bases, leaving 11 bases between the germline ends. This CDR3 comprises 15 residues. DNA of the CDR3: TGTGCCAGCAGCGATGGGGGGACGAACACCGGGGAGCTGTTTTTT. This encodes CASSDGGTNTGELFF.